The rows below give T cell receptor beta chains drawn from one sample of a study of blood T cells in healthy people across ages. One entry per CDR3 protein, called by TCRdb with MiXCR from the 5' RACE reads. The sample contains hundreds of thousands of distinct CDR3 sequences, roughly 50% of which appear only once. The sample comprised blood. These receptors were obtained from a man at least 80 years old in good health. The CDR3 runs from the conserved cysteine through the conserved F or W. D genes are given only for firm matches. Expanded clones are given a class, and other clones once, few, many or no size at all.

V gene: TRBV5-1
D gene: NA
clone size: NA
J gene: TRBJ1-6
CDR3 protein: CASSSGSGGFGGPLHF
CDR3 DNA: TGCGCCAGCAGCTCGGGTTCGGGGGGGTTTGGCGGACCCCTCCACTTT

V gene: TRBV10-3
D gene: TRBD2
clone size: few
J gene: TRBJ2-7
CDR3 protein: CAISELWVAGTGNEQYF
CDR3 DNA: TGTGCCATCAGTGAGTTATGGGTAGCGGGAACGGGAAACGAGCAGTACTTC

V gene: TRBV10-3
D gene: NA
clone size: few
J gene: TRBJ2-5
CDR3 protein: CAISESIDSQETQYF
CDR3 DNA: TGTGCCATCAGTGAGTCGATCGACAGCCAAGAGACCCAGTACTTC

V gene: TRBV3-1
D gene: TRBD2
clone size: NA
J gene: TRBJ2-7
CDR3 protein: CASSPPGTTSYEQYF
CDR3 DNA: TGTGCCAGCAGCCCCCCCGGGACTACCTCCTACGAGCAGTACTTC

V gene: TRBV7-2
D gene: NA
clone size: few
J gene: TRBJ2-3
CDR3 protein: CASSLVRSTDTQYF
CDR3 DNA: TGTGCCAGCAGCTTAGTCAGAAGCACAGATACGCAGTATTTT

V gene: TRBV28
D gene: TRBD2
clone size: NA
J gene: TRBJ2-4
CDR3 protein: CASSLYLPGVAGGQAKNIQYF
CDR3 DNA: TGTGCCAGCAGTTTATACCTTCCGGGGGTAGCGGGAGGGCAGGCCAAAAACATTCAGTACTTC

V gene: TRBV6-5
D gene: NA
clone size: NA
J gene: TRBJ1-1
CDR3 protein: CASARPGMNTEAFF
CDR3 DNA: TGTGCCAGCGCCCGACCGGGGATGAACACTGAAGCTTTCTTT

V gene: TRBV5-1
D gene: NA
clone size: NA
J gene: TRBJ2-7
CDR3 protein: CASSLLPGRFYEQYF
CDR3 DNA: TGCGCCAGCAGCTTGTTACCAGGGCGCTTCTACGAGCAGTACTTC

V gene: TRBV20-1
D gene: TRBD1
clone size: NA
J gene: TRBJ1-4
CDR3 protein: CSAREADRGQGKLFF
CDR3 DNA: TGCAGTGCTAGAGAAGCCGACAGGGGGCAGGGAAAACTGTTTTTT

V gene: TRBV20-1
D gene: NA
clone size: NA
J gene: TRBJ2-5
CDR3 protein: CSAYQDSPETQYF
CDR3 DNA: TGCAGTGCGTACCAGGACAGCCCGGAGACCCAGTACTTC

V gene: TRBV20-1
D gene: TRBD2
clone size: few
J gene: TRBJ2-3
CDR3 protein: CSARRLAGLVSTDTQYF
CDR3 DNA: TGCAGTGCTAGGCGACTAGCGGGTCTCGTTAGCACAGATACGCAGTATTTT